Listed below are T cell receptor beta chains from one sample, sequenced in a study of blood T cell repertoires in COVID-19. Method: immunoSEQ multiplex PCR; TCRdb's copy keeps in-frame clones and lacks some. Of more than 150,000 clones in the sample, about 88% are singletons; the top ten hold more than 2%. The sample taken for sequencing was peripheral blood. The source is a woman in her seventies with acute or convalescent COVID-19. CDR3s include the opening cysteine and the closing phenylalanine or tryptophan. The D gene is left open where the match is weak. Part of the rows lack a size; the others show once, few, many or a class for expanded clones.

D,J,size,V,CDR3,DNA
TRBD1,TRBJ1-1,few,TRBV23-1,CASSQETGGWSTEAFF,TGCGCCAGCAGTCAAGAGACAGGGGGCTGGAGCACTGAAGCTTTCTTT
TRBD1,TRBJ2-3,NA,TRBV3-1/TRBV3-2,CASSQDRGGNTQYF,TGTGCCAGCAGCCAGGACAGGGGAGGGAATACGCAGTATTTT
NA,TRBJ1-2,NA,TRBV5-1,CASSPDRSYGYTF,TGCGCCAGCAGCCCCGACAGAAGCTATGGCTACACCTTC
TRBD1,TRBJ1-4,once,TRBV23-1,CASSHRQGREKLFF,TGCGCCAGCAGTCACCGACAGGGAAGGGAAAAACTGTTTTTT
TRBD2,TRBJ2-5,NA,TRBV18,CASSPTYSGAMQETQYF,TGTGCCAGCTCACCTACCTATAGCGGGGCCATGCAAGAGACCCAGTACTTC
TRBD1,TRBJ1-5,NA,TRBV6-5,CASDRGVQPQHF,TGTGCCAGCGACAGGGGGGTTCAGCCCCAGCATTTT
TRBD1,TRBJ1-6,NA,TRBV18,CASSPETGGPLGALHF,TGTGCCAGCTCACCCGAAACAGGGGGTCCCTTGGGGGCCCTCCACTTT
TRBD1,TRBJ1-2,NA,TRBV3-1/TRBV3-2,CASSLLRTGAPYGYTF,TGTGCCAGCAGCCTGCTACGGACAGGGGCGCCGTATGGCTACACCTTC
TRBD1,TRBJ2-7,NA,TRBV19,CASSLRQGAYEQYF,TGTGCCAGTAGTTTACGACAGGGTGCATACGAGCAGTACTTC
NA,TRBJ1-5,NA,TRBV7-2,CASSLDPRGYNQPQHF,TGTGCCAGCAGCTTGGATCCGCGGGGGTACAATCAGCCCCAGCATTTT
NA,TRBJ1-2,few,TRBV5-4,CASSLEAAYGYTF,TGTGCCAGCAGCTTGGAGGCGGCCTATGGCTACACCTTC
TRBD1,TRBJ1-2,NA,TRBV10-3,CAISAQTGINYGYTF,TGTGCCATCAGTGCCCAGACAGGGATTAACTATGGCTACACCTTC
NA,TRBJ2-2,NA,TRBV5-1,CASSPTGRDTGELFF,TGCGCCAGCAGCCCGACGGGCAGGGACACCGGGGAGCTGTTTTTT
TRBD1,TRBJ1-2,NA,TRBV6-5,CASSYSTGTGVYGYTF,TGTGCCAGCAGTTACTCGACCGGGACAGGGGTCTATGGCTACACCTTC
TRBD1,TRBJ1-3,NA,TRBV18,CASSPFVAGTDSGNTIYF,TGTGCCAGCTCACCTTTCGTGGCCGGGACAGACTCTGGAAACACCATATATTTT
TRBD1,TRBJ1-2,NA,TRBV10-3,CAIRVGDRAHGYTF,TGTGCCATAAGAGTCGGCGACAGGGCCCATGGCTACACCTTC
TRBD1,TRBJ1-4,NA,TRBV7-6,CASSPNRGANEKLFF,TGTGCCAGCAGCCCAAACAGGGGGGCTAATGAAAAACTGTTTTTT
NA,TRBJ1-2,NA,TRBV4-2,CASSHPGGVDYGYTF,TGTGCCAGCAGCCACCCTGGGGGGGTTGACTATGGCTACACCTTC
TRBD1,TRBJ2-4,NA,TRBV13,CASSSQTGPKNIQYF,TGTGCCAGCAGCTCACAGACAGGGCCCAAAAACATTCAGTACTTC
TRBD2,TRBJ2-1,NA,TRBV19,CASSTGVLAGRANEQFF,TGTGCCAGTAGTACAGGGGTACTAGCGGGTAGGGCCAATGAGCAGTTCTTC